Listed here is a single T cell receptor (beta chain). Other DNA sequences of this sample code for an identical CDR3. The V end lost 2 bases, the J end lost 6 bases, and 8 bases lay between the germline ends. The CDR3 consists of 13 residues. Germline V gene data show CDR1 as MDHEN and CDR2 as SYDVKM. The data stem from a study of shared clonotypes between healthy human individuals. About the research overall: Researchers assigned three CD4 naive, three CD4 memory, two CD8 naive and one CD8 memory plate to each donor.

This was a deep-level run. Generated by immunoSEQ multiplex PCR, the TCRdb table keeps only in-frame clones and is missing some. The sample comprises 1.5 million to 1.9 million clones, under 99% of which are singletons, and less than 0.55% rests with the top ten. This receptor was obtained from a man aged 25-40 years in good health. The source material was naive CD4+ T cells sorted from blood. Subset of the sample: CD45RA+ positively selected. V is TRBV28 and J is TRBJ1-5; weak D call: TRBD1 (5 bases). CDR3 coding DNA: TGTGCCAGCAGTTTACTGGGACCTCAGCCCCAGCATTTT. It translates to CASSLLGPQPQHF.